The next 8 T cell receptor beta chains were all read from a single sample in a study of cytomegalovirus exposure and HLA in healthy donors. The PCR made use of 60 Vbeta and 13 Jbeta primers. TCRdb's copy holds only in-frame clones and misses some; the assay was immunoSEQ multiplex PCR. The sample lists about 150,000 clones, 72% seen once, with approximately 4% in the top ten. The specimen sequenced was PBMCs. The receptors were gathered from a man aged 45 to 65 in good health and CMV-seropositive.

This chain links TRBV25-1 with TRBJ1-5; D ambiguous. Trimming took 4 bases from V and 2 from J, leaving 21 bases between them. Germline V gene data show CDR1 as MGHDK and CDR2 as SYGVNS. The length of the CDR3 is 18 residues. As DNA, the CDR3 is TGTGCCAGCAGTGGCCCGACACTACCCGGCGGGCGCAATCAGCCCCAGCATTTT. It encodes CASSGPTLPGGRNQPQHF.

This clone was recorded a few times. This chain links TRBV27 with TRBJ1-1; D is uncertain. The CDR3 contains 11 residues. The V and J ends lost 4 bases and 6 bases respectively, with 6 bases between them. Germline V CDR1 and CDR2: MNHEY, SMNVEV (reference sequence). The DNA of the CDR3 is TGTGCCAGCAGTTCCTACTCTGAAGCTTTCTTT. The encoded protein is CASSSYSEAFF.

This chain links TRBV5-1 with TRBJ2-7, with a weak D call TRBD1 (6 bases). Germline assignment: CDR1 SGHRS and CDR2 YFSETQ. This CDR3 contains 13 residues. V shed 4 bases and J shed 2 bases, with 10 bases lying between them. CDR3 residues: CASSPGTPYEQYF. CDR3 DNA: TGCGCCAGCAGCCCAGGGACACCCTACGAGCAGTACTTC.

This clone appeared a few times. The genes are TRBV7-9 and TRBJ2-1, with TRBD2 matching 7 bases. The CDR3 runs 15 residues. Trimming removed 2 bases from V and 3 bases from J; junction bases left unmatched: 4. Germline V gene sequence: CDR1 SEHNR, CDR2 FQNEAQ (reference sequence). Here the CDR3 DNA reads TGTGCCAGCAGCTTACTCGCGGGAGTCTACAATGAGCAGTTCTTC. It translates to CASSLLAGVYNEQFF.

This clone has only one observation. The chain is built from TRBV5-1 and TRBJ1-2; TRBD1 matches at 7 bases. J lost 2 bases, V lost 4 bases, and 5 bases had no gene match. This CDR3 comprises 14 residues. Germline V lookup: CDR1 SGHRS, CDR2 YFSETQ. The CDR3 reads CASSNTGVNYGYTF. CDR3 sequence (DNA): TGCGCCAGCAGCAACACAGGGGTCAACTATGGCTACACCTTC.

The rearrangement links TRBV7-9 to TRBJ2-1; 10 nucleotides align to TRBD2. This CDR3 region has 15 residues. Germline V gives CDR1 SEHNR, CDR2 FQNEAQ (reference sequence). With V trimmed by 8 bases and J by 8 bases, 12 bases remained unmatched. The CDR3 DNA reads TGTGCCAGCTTAACTAGCGGGGACCTTAGGGATGAGCAGTTCTTC. Its protein is CASLTSGDLRDEQFF.

The gene calls are TRBV5-8 and TRBJ1-2; TRBD1 matches 11 bases. The CDR3 consists of 15 residues. V was pared by 7 bases and J by 4 bases, with 9 bases of the junction left unmatched. CDR1 is SGHTS and CDR2 is YDEGEE in the germline V gene. CDR3 bases: TGTGCCAGCTCCCCCTGGGACAGGGGGTTCTATGGCTACACCTTC. This encodes CASSPWDRGFYGYTF. Supplemented by reference TRBV5-8 and TRBJ1-2, the full variable domain reads EAGVTQSPTHLIKTRGQQATLRCSPISGHTSVYWYQQALGLGLQFLLWYDEGEERNRGNFPPRFSGRQFPNYSSELNVNALELEDSALYLCASSPWDRGFYGYTFGSGTRLTVV.

The rearrangement joins TRBV2 to TRBJ1-1, with 8 bases fitting TRBD1. The germline V gene has CDR1 SNHLY and CDR2 FYNNEI. CDR3 length: 12 residues. Trimming cost V 8 bases and J 10 bases; bases outside gene matches: 9. The CDR3 DNA reads as TGTGCCAGCCGGGGCAGGGGGCTTTTAGCTTTCTTT. As protein: CASRGRGLLAFF. Full variable domain (remainder filled in from reference TRBV2 and TRBJ1-1): EPEVTQTPSHQVTQMGQEVILRCVPISNHLYFYWYRQILGQKVEFLVSFYNNEISEKSEIFDDQFSVERPDGSNFTLKIRSTKLEDSAMYFCASRGRGLLAFFGQGTRLTVV.